The present T cell receptor (beta chain) was sequenced within a study of T cell changes during pregnancy in multiple sclerosis. The repertoire was sequenced with immunoSEQ multiplex PCR; TCRdb's copy has only in-frame clones and lacks some. The data contain over 50,000 clones, about 83% of them singletons. Germline V gene data show CDR1 as SNHLY and CDR2 as FYNNEI. This CDR3 spans 13 amino acids. V lost 4 bases and J lost 7; bases outside the gene matches: 4. This clonotype was obtained from a human donor whose cells served as feeder cells for cultures in a pregnancy study. The source material was peripheral blood from another person, used as feeder cells. This sequence joins TRBV2 and TRBJ2-1; TRBD1 aligns across 7 bases. CDR3 sequence: CASSGTGVNEQFF. The CDR3 DNA sequence: TGTGCCAGCAGTGGTACAGGGGTTAATGAGCAGTTCTTC.